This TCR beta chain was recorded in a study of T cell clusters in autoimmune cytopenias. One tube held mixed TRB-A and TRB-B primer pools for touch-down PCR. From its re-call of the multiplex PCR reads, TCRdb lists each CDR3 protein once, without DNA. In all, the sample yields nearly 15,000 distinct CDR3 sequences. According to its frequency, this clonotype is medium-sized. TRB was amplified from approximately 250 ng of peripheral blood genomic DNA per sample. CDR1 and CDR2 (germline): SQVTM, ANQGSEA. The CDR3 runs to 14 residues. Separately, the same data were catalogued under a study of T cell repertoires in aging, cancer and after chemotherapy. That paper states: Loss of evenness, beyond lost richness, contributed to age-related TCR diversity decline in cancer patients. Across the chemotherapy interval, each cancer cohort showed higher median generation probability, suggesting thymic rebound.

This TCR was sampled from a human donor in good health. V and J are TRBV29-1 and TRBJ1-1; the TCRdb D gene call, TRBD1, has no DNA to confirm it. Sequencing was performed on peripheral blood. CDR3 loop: CSVEDRGLNTEAFF.